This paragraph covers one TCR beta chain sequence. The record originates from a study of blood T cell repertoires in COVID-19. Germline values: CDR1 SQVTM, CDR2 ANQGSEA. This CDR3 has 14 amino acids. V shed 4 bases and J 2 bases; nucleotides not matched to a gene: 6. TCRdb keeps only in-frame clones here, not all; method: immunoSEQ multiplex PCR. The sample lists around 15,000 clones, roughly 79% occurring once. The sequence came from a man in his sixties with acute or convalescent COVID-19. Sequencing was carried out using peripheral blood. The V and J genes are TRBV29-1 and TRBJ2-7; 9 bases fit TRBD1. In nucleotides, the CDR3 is TGCAGCGTTGCGACAGGGGGGAAAACCTACGAGCAGTACTTC. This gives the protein CSVATGGKTYEQYF.